This T cell receptor (beta chain) was captured by sequencing in a study of blood T cell repertoires in COVID-19. With V trimmed by 4 bases and J by 4 bases, 7 bases remained unmatched. Germline V CDR1 and CDR2: LGHDT, YNNKEL (reference sequence). The CDR3 sequence is 17 residues long. This clone has only one observation. Libraries were prepared by immunoSEQ multiplex PCR; TCRdb keeps only in-frame clonotypes and omits some of them. This sample has fewer than 140,000 clones, with around 78% found just once. The V gene is TRBV3-1 (or the pseudogene TRBV3-2), the J gene TRBJ2-5; 15 nucleotides match TRBD2. The source material was peripheral blood. This TCR was sampled from a man of 80 years or more with COVID-19, enrolled during active disease. The CDR3 loop is CASSLGLAGGNGETQYF. CDR3 coding DNA: TGTGCCAGCAGCCTGGGACTAGCGGGGGGAAATGGAGAGACCCAGTACTTC.